One sample yielded the 24 T cell receptor beta chains listed below, sequenced in a study of tumour-infiltrating T cells in Burkitt lymphoma. TCRdb's copy holds only in-frame clones and misses some; the assay was immunoSEQ multiplex PCR. Seen here are more than 40,000 clones, around a third observed once, and the top ten hold 2.9%. Sequencing was done on a sample of tumor tissue. These receptors originate from a human donor with Burkitt lymphoma.

The chain couples TRBV5-4 to TRBJ1-1; D call uncertain. The V and J ends lost 0 bases and 4 bases respectively, with 4 bases between them. The germline V gene has CDR1 SGHNT and CDR2 YYREEE (reference sequence). The CDR3 runs to 12 residues. CDR3: CASSLDSTEAFF. The DNA for the CDR3 is TGTGCCAGCAGCTTGGATTCCACTGAAGCTTTCTTT.

V and J are TRBV9 and TRBJ2-7; 7 positions match TRBD1. Per the germline V gene, CDR1 is SGDLS and CDR2 is YYNGEE. The CDR3 has 16 amino acids. Losses at the gene ends were 0 bases for V and 7 bases for J; bases not matched to a gene: 13. The chain's CDR3 is CASSVGLWDSQGEQYF. The CDR3, as DNA: TGTGCCAGCAGCGTAGGTCTCTGGGACAGCCAAGGGGAGCAGTACTTC. Combining the CDR3 with reference TRBV9 and TRBJ2-7 gives the whole variable domain DSGVTQTPKHLITATGQRVTLRCSPRSGDLSVYWYQQSLDQGLQFLIQYYNGEERAKGNILERFSAQQFPDLHSELNLSSLELGDSALYFCASSVGLWDSQGEQYFGPGTRLTVT.

This rearrangement joins TRBV5-1 to TRBJ2-2, with 8 bases that match TRBD2. This CDR3 is 13 amino acids long. V shed 7 bases and J 5 bases; nucleotides not matched to a gene: 4. Germline V gene lookup returns CDR1 SGHRS and CDR2 YFSETQ. The CDR3 loop is CASSTGGTGELFF. The CDR3 DNA follows: TGCGCCAGCTCGACGGGGGGGACCGGGGAGCTGTTTTTT.

The chain combines TRBV10-3 with TRBJ2-7, with 10 positions matching TRBD2. Trimming took 2 bases from V and 1 from J; bases not matched to a gene: 5. The CDR3 loop spans 16 amino acids. In germline, CDR1 is ENHRY, CDR2 SYGVKD. CDR3 residues: CAISEVLLAGSYEQYF. In DNA, the CDR3 is TGTGCCATCAGTGAGGTGTTACTAGCGGGGTCCTACGAGCAGTACTTC.

In its sample, this clone was seen a few times. The V gene is TRBV20-1, the J gene TRBJ2-3; D might be TRBD2 (6 bases). V was clipped by 3 bases and J by 8 bases, with 6 bases between them. The germline V gene encodes CDR1 DFQATT and CDR2 SNEGSKA (reference sequence). The CDR3 sequence is 10 residues long. The CDR3 loop is CSAREGTQYF. DNA of the CDR3: TGCAGTGCTAGGGAGGGTACGCAGTATTTT.

The J gene is TRBJ2-7, the V gene TRBV14, with 8 bases lining up with TRBD1. J was trimmed by 3 bases and V by 7 bases; bases with no gene match: 5. CDR1 is SGHDN, CDR2 FVKESK, per germline. This CDR3 region has 13 residues. This CDR3 is CASNRDRSYEQYF. CDR3 sequence (DNA): TGTGCCAGCAACCGGGACAGGAGCTACGAGCAGTACTTC.

This clone has a handful of counts. This chain joins TRBV5-1 and TRBJ2-5; D unresolved. Germline V gene data show CDR1 as SGHRS and CDR2 as YFSETQ. Trimming removed 2 bases at V and 1 base at J, with 9 bases between. The CDR3 totals 14 residues. CDR3 residues: CASSFGGAQETQYF. CDR3 DNA sequence: TGCGCCAGCAGCTTCGGCGGAGCCCAAGAGACCCAGTACTTC.

The CDR3 DNA is TGTGCCAGTTACAGGGGAAACTATGGCTACACCTTC. Amino acids: CASYRGNYGYTF. The chain recombines TRBV6-5 with TRBJ1-2, with 7 bases that match TRBD1. The CDR3 spans 12 residues. Germline V lookup: CDR1 MNHEY, CDR2 SVGAGI. V was pared by 9 bases and J by 2 bases, with 3 bases of the junction left unmatched.

This clone is labeled as medium-sized. The V call is TRBV6-5, the J call TRBJ2-1; 9 bases map to TRBD2. J was trimmed by 9 bases and V by 6 bases; bases with no gene match: 12. The CDR3 totals 15 residues. Germline CDR1 reads MNHEY; CDR2 reads SVGAGI. DNA of the CDR3: TGTGCCAGCAGCCCCTCGAGCGGGGGGTTTGTTGAGCAGTTCTTC. Translation: CASSPSSGGFVEQFF.

The chain employs TRBV18 and TRBJ1-6; D not resolved. V lost 3 bases and J lost 7, with 4 bases in between. In germline, CDR1 is KGHSH, CDR2 LQKENI. The CDR3 contains 12 residues. The CDR3 sequence: CASSPQNSPLHF. Here the CDR3 DNA reads TGTGCCAGCTCACCGCAGAATTCACCCCTCCACTTT. Supplemented by reference TRBV18 and TRBJ1-6, the full variable domain reads NAGVMQNPRHLVRRRGQEARLRCSPMKGHSHVYWYRQLPEEGLKFMVYLQKENIIDESGMPKERFSAEFPKEGPSILRIQQVVRGDSAAYFCASSPQNSPLHFGNGTRLTVT.

The chain carries TRBV30 and TRBJ1-4, with a possible D match to TRBD1 (5 bases). The CDR3 is 15 residues long. Trimming pared 2 bases from V and 5 bases from J, leaving 15 bases between. Germline CDR1 GTSNPN, CDR2 SVGIG (reference sequence). This chain's CDR3 is CAWSPIGRGNEKLFF. CDR3 coding DNA: TGTGCCTGGAGTCCTATCGGGCGGGGGAATGAAAAACTGTTTTTT.

The rearrangement links TRBV6-4 to TRBJ2-3, with 8 bases aligning to TRBD1. The CDR3 consists of 16 residues. Germline V CDR1 and CDR2: MRHNA, SNTAGT. V lost 2 bases to trimming and J lost 0 bases; unmatched junction nucleotides: 4. The CDR3 spells CASSDNGQGSTDTQYF. The CDR3 DNA sequence: TGTGCCAGCAGTGACAATGGACAGGGAAGCACAGATACGCAGTATTTT.

The rearrangement joins TRBV5-5 to TRBJ1-2, with 7 bases lining up with TRBD1. CDR3 length: 16 residues. Looked up from germline, CDR1 is SGHKS and CDR2 is YYEKEE (reference sequence). Germline trimming cut 4 bases from V and 5 bases from J; bases unmatched to any gene: 14. In DNA form, the CDR3 reads TGTGCCAGCAGCCCGCAGGGGGGGCTGCCGAGGTATGGCTACACCTTC. Its protein product is CASSPQGGLPRYGYTF. Full variable domain (rest looked up from reference TRBV5-5 and TRBJ1-2): DAGVTQSPTHLIKTRGQQVTLRCSPISGHKSVSWYQQVLGQGPQFIFQYYEKEERGRGNFPDRFSARQFPNYSSELNVNALLLGDSALYLCASSPQGGLPRYGYTFGSGTRLTVV.

This rearrangement joins TRBV5-4 to TRBJ1-2; D uncertain. V was shortened by 1 base and J by 4 bases, with 17 bases between the two germline ends. Germline lookup yields CDR1 SGHNT and CDR2 YYREEE (reference sequence). This CDR3 is 16 amino acids long. CDR3 loop: CASSLLFAERAYGYTF. CDR3 nucleotides: TGTGCCAGCAGCTTGTTGTTCGCAGAACGCGCCTATGGCTACACCTTC.

There are a few counts of this clone. The chain carries TRBV5-6 and TRBJ2-5, with D unclear. Germline values: CDR1 SGHDT, CDR2 YYEEEE. The germline V and J ends were trimmed by 4 bases and 5 bases, with 9 bases remaining between them. The CDR3 has 12 amino acids. The CDR3 spells CASSLVGETQYF. Here the CDR3 DNA reads TGTGCCAGCAGCCTGGTAGGGGAGACCCAGTACTTC.

The V call is TRBV29-1, the J call TRBJ2-7; 10 nucleotides align to TRBD1. The CDR3 sequence is 13 residues long. Unmatched junction bases numbered 6, after V lost 3 bases and J lost 7 bases. Germline lookup yields CDR1 SQVTM and CDR2 ANQGSEA. The CDR3 nucleotides are TGCAGCGTTGAGGGGGACAGGGGAGAGGAGCAGTACTTC. Translated, it gives CSVEGDRGEEQYF.

The rearrangement uses TRBV27 and TRBJ1-3, with unresolved D. The CDR3 consists of 15 residues. Between the trimmed V and J ends, which lost 4 bases and 0 bases, there was a span of 10 bases. Germline CDR1 MNHEY, CDR2 SMNVEV (reference sequence). In DNA, the CDR3 is TGTGCCAGCAGTTCAAACGCGCACTCTGGAAACACCATATATTTT. Its protein product is CASSSNAHSGNTIYF.

This clone has only a few counts. V usage is TRBV29-1 and J usage is TRBJ1-2; 7 bases match TRBD1. The V and J ends lost 3 bases and 4 bases, in that order; junction bases with no gene match: 8. Germline V gives CDR1 SQVTM, CDR2 ANQGSEA. This CDR3 region has 14 residues. The CDR3 spells CSVENWGQSYGYTF. The CDR3 coding sequence is TGCAGCGTTGAGAATTGGGGACAGAGCTATGGCTACACCTTC.

This clone turned up a few times. The chain joins TRBV5-1 to TRBJ1-1, with 7 bases fitting TRBD1. This CDR3 is built from 15 residues. V lost 2 bases and J lost 1; bases outside the gene matches: 5. Germline V CDR1 and CDR2: SGHRS, YFSETQ. DNA for the CDR3: TGCGCCAGCAGCTTAACAGGGGTCACGAACACTGAAGCTTTCTTT. Its protein is CASSLTGVTNTEAFF.

There are a few counts of this clone. The chain joins TRBV7-8 to TRBJ1-1; D gene uncertain. Germline lookup yields CDR1 SGHVS and CDR2 FQNEAQ. This CDR3 comprises 14 residues. The germline V and J ends were trimmed by 1 base and 1 base, with 7 bases remaining between them. The CDR3 nucleotides read TGTGCCAGCAGCTTAGTCGGTGGGAACACTGAAGCTTTCTTT. As protein: CASSLVGGNTEAFF.

V is TRBV18 and J is TRBJ1-5; D is possibly TRBD1 (5 bases). Trimming cost V 3 bases and J 12 bases, with 15 bases left between them. CDR3 size: 13 residues. Germline lookup yields CDR1 KGHSH and CDR2 LQKENI. In DNA, the CDR3 is TGTGCCAGCTCACCGGGACCCCTTGGGAGCCAGCATTTT. Protein: CASSPGPLGSQHF.

V gene TRBV2 combines with J gene TRBJ2-5; D not certain. Trimming shortened V by 5 bases and J by 2 bases, and 6 bases separated the two germline ends. Germline loops: CDR1 SNHLY, CDR2 FYNNEI. The CDR3 is 12 residues long. The CDR3 DNA sequence: TGTGCCAGCAGTAGGGATCAAGAGACCCAGTACTTC. Its translation: CASSRDQETQYF. Full variable domain (remainder filled in from reference TRBV2 and TRBJ2-5): EPEVTQTPSHQVTQMGQEVILRCVPISNHLYFYWYRQILGQKVEFLVSFYNNEISEKSEIFDDQFSVERPDGSNFTLKIRSTKLEDSAMYFCASSRDQETQYFGPGTRLLVL.

The J gene is TRBJ2-7, the V gene TRBV4-3, with 9 nucleotides matching TRBD1. The CDR3 loop spans 16 amino acids. Unmatched junction bases numbered 11, after V lost 3 bases and J lost 5 bases. Germline V lookup: CDR1 LGHNA, CDR2 YSLEER. The CDR3, as DNA: TGCGCCAGCAGCCAGGAAGGGACAGGGAGGGTGGACGAGCAGTACTTC. Amino acid sequence: CASSQEGTGRVDEQYF.

In this sample, this clone turned up a few times. The chain carries TRBV25-1 and TRBJ2-7; 7 nucleotides line up with TRBD2. The V gene's germline CDR1 is MGHDK and CDR2 SYGVNS. V lost 2 bases to trimming and J lost 3 bases; unmatched junction nucleotides: 7. The CDR3 length is 15 residues. CDR3 sequence reads: CASSEGFGGDYEQYF. Here the CDR3 DNA reads TGTGCCAGCAGTGAAGGGTTTGGGGGGGACTACGAGCAGTACTTC.